Listed below are T cell receptor beta chains from one sample, sequenced in a study. TCRdb re-called the RT-PCR reads with MiXCR, one entry per CDR3 protein. The sample shows about 680,000 distinct CDR3 sequences, 13% to 15% of them seen only once. What was sequenced was memory CD4+ T cells from blood. Receptor source: a female donor in good health, serving as a healthy control. Both conserved end residues are part of each CDR3. D genes are given only for firm matches. Clone size is given for some rows only: seen once, a few or many times, or a class if the clone is expanded.

d_gene,abundance,j_gene,v_gene,CDR3nt,CDR3aa
NA,many,TRBJ1-1,TRBV6-5,TGTGCCAGCAGTTACCATAATACCGCTGGGACTGAAGCTTTCTTT,CASSYHNTAGTEAFF
NA,NA,TRBJ1-3,TRBV12-3/TRBV12-4,TGTGCCAGCCTATTCAGGGCCGGAAACACCATATATTTT,CASLFRAGNTIYF
TRBD1,NA,TRBJ1-6,TRBV7-2,TGTGCCAGCACCCGGGACAGCAACAATTCACCCCTCCACTTT,CASTRDSNNSPLHF
NA,NA,TRBJ2-3,TRBV6-5,TGTGCCAGCAGTTATACGGGGAACTCCCCCACAGATACGCAGTATTTT,CASSYTGNSPTDTQYF
NA,NA,TRBJ1-1,TRBV7-2,TGTGCCAGCAGCTTGGGCAGTGCGGGGGACGCGGACGGGGAAGCTTTCTTT,CASSLGSAGDADGEAFF
TRBD1,NA,TRBJ2-7,TRBV18,TGTGCCAGCTCACCACCAGGGGGTGGACAGGGGGCCATCTACGAGCAGTACTTC,CASSPPGGGQGAIYEQYF
TRBD2,few,TRBJ2-1,TRBV5-1,TGCGCCAGCGCGGGGGAGGGCCCTGAGCAGTTCTTC,CASAGEGPEQFF
NA,many,TRBJ2-3,TRBV20-1,TGCAGTAGGAGATGGGACGGCACAGATACGCAGTATTTT,CSRRWDGTDTQYF
NA,many,TRBJ2-5,TRBV7-2,TGTGCCAGCAGCTTACTTCGAGAGACCCAGTACTTC,CASSLLRETQYF
NA,NA,TRBJ1-5,TRBV20-1,TGCAGTGCTATACGGACAGTCGGTTTCAATCAGCCCCAGCATTTT,CSAIRTVGFNQPQHF
TRBD2,NA,TRBJ2-5,TRBV5-4,TGTGCCAGCAGCTCTAGACTAGCGGGAGGTTTAGAGACCCAGTACTTC,CASSSRLAGGLETQYF
TRBD1,few,TRBJ2-5,TRBV20-1,TGCAGTGCCCTGGACAGGGTTGGGAGGGAGACCCAGTACTTC,CSALDRVGRETQYF
TRBD1,NA,TRBJ1-1,TRBV5-1,TGCGCCAGCAGCTTGGCGTCCAGGGGGCACACTGAAGCTTTCTTT,CASSLASRGHTEAFF
NA,NA,TRBJ2-2,TRBV9,TGTGCCAGCAGCGTCCAGGGTCACACCGGGGAGCTGTTTTTT,CASSVQGHTGELFF
NA,many,TRBJ2-1,TRBV12-3/TRBV12-4,TGTGCCAGCAGTCGCGGTTCGTCAGAGCAGTTCTTC,CASSRGSSEQFF
TRBD1,NA,TRBJ1-1,TRBV12-3/TRBV12-4,TGTGCCAGCAGTCCACAGCCGGACAGGGGCACTGAAGCTTTCTTT,CASSPQPDRGTEAFF
TRBD2,many,TRBJ2-2,TRBV20-1,TGCAGTGCGCGGACTAGCGGAAAGAACACCGGGGAGCTGTTTTTT,CSARTSGKNTGELFF
NA,NA,TRBJ2-1,TRBV11-2,TGTGCCAGCAGCTTCCTACTGGGGGGCCTCAACGATGAGCAGTTCTTC,CASSFLLGGLNDEQFF
NA,NA,TRBJ2-1,TRBV9,TGTGCCAGCAGCCCCCCTGGTGGGGCGGCCTCCTACAATGAGCAGTTCTTC,CASSPPGGAASYNEQFF
NA,many,TRBJ2-7,TRBV18,TGTGCCAGCTCACCCGGAGGAGGGCGGAACGAGCAGTACTTC,CASSPGGGRNEQYF
NA,few,TRBJ2-6,TRBV5-1,TGCGCCAGCAGCGCGACAGCTGGGGCCAACGTCCTGACTTTC,CASSATAGANVLTF
TRBD2,NA,TRBJ2-5,TRBV7-8,TGTGCCAGCAGCTTCGGGGAGGGAGAGACCCAGTACTTC,CASSFGEGETQYF
NA,few,TRBJ2-3,TRBV6-4,TGTGCCAGCAGTGACTCTGAGGGCACAGCGCAGTATTTT,CASSDSEGTAQYF
NA,few,TRBJ1-3,TRBV20-1,TGCAGTGCTATCTCCCCCAGTAGAAACACCATATATTTT,CSAISPSRNTIYF
TRBD2,many,TRBJ2-1,TRBV5-1,TGCGCCAGCAGCTTCGGGGGGGGTTACTACAATGAGCAGTTCTTC,CASSFGGGYYNEQFF
TRBD2,many,TRBJ2-3,TRBV7-3,TGTGCCAGCAGCCCAGCGGGAGTCACAGATACGCAGTATTTT,CASSPAGVTDTQYF
NA,few,TRBJ1-2,TRBV24-1,TGTGCCACCAGTGACGGACATAACTATGGCTACACCTTC,CATSDGHNYGYTF
TRBD1,many,TRBJ2-1,TRBV10-3,TGTGCCATCAGTGACCAGGACAGGGCGGACAATGAGCAGTTCTTC,CAISDQDRADNEQFF